This TCR beta chain comes out of a study of early T cells in non-severe SARS-CoV-2 infection. This clonotype showed up just a few times. The CDR3 extends over 16 amino acids. V shed 2 bases and J 1 base; nucleotides not matched to a gene: 7. Per germline, CDR1 LGHNA and CDR2 YNFKEQ. As part of library construction, unique molecular identifiers were attached to individual cDNA molecules. MiXCR, run by TCRdb on the 5' RACE reads, gives a single entry per CDR3 protein. This sample has under 70,000 distinct CDR3 sequences, with 5.5% to 7% found just once. This material consisted of whole blood, taken at baseline. This TCR derives from an adult who was a healthcare worker with PCR-confirmed SARS-CoV-2 infection or an uninfected control (not recorded which). The rearrangement links TRBV4-2 to TRBJ2-7; TRBD1 aligns across 8 bases. CDR3 DNA: TGTGCCAGCAGCCAACCCCGGGACAGGAGATCCTACGAGCAGTACTTC. It specifies CASSQPRDRRSYEQYF.